The clone carrying this T cell receptor (beta chain) came up a few times. Assay used: immunoSEQ multiplex PCR; TCRdb lists only in-frame clones, some missing. The sample shows 2 million to 2.5 million clones, about nine tenths of them seen only once. This sample was included in a study of shared clonotypes between healthy human individuals. The sequence was collected from a young man in good health. Some clones in this sample may be carry-over from other donors' samples. What was sequenced was naive CD4+ T cells from PBMCs. As for subset: CD45RA+ positively selected.

This CDR3 is CASKRDGGPAFF. The CDR3 DNA reads as TGTGCCAGCAAGAGGGACGGCGGGCCAGCTTTCTTT. The rearrangement links TRBV27 to TRBJ1-1; TRBD1 is a possible D gene (5 bases). Germline CDR1 is MNHEY and CDR2 is SMNVEV (reference sequence). This CDR3 is 12 amino acids long. V lost 7 bases and J 10 bases, leaving 16 bases between the germline ends.